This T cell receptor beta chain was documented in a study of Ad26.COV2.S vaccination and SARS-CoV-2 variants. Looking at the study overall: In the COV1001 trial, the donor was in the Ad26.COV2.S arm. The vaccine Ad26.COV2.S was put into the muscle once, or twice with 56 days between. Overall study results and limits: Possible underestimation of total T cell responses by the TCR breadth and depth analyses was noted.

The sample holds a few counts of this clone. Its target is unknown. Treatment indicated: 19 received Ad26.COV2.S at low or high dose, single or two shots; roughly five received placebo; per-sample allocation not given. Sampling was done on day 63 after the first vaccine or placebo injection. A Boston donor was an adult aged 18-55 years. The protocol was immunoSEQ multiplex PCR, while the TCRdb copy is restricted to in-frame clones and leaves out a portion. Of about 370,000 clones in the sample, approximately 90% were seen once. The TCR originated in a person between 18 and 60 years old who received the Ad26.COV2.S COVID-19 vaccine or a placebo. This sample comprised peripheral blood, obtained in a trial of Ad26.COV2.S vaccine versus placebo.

CDR3 sequence (DNA): TGTGCCAGCAGCTTAGGGGGACAGGGGTCCTACGAGCAGTACTTC. It specifies CASSLGGQGSYEQYF. This rearrangement joins TRBV5-5 to TRBJ2-7; 10 bases map to TRBD1. Germline trimming cut 2 bases from V and 1 base from J; bases unmatched to any gene: 3. The CDR3 totals 15 residues. Germline assignment: CDR1 SGHKS and CDR2 YYEKEE (reference sequence).